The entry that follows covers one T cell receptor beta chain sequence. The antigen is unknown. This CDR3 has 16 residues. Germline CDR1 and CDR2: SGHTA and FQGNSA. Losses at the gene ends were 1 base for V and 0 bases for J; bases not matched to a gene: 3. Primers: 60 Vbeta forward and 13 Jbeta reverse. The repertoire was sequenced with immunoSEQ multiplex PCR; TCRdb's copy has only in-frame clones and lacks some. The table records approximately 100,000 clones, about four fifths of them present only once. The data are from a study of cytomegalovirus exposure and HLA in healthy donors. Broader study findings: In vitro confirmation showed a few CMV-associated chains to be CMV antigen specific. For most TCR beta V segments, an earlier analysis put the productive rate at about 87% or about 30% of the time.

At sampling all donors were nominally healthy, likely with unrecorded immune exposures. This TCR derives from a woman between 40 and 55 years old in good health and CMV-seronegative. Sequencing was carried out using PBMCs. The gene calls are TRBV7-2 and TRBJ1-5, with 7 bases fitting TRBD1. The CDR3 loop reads CASSLEGQISNQPQHF. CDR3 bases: TGTGCCAGCAGCTTAGAGGGACAGATTAGCAATCAGCCCCAGCATTTT.